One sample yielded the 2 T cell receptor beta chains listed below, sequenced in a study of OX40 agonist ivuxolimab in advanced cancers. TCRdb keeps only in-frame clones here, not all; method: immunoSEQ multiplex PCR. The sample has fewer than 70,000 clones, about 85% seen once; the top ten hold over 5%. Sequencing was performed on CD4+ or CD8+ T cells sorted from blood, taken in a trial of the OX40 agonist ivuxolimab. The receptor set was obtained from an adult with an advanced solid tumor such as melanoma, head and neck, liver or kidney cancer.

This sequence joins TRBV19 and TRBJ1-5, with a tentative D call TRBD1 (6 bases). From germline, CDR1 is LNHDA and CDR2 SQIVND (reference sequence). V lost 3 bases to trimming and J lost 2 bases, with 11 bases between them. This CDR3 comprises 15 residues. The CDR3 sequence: CASSIQGKGNQPQHF. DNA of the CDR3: TGTGCCAGTAGTATTCAGGGGAAAGGCAATCAGCCCCAGCATTTT.

The CDR3 nucleotides read TGTGCCAGCAGTGTAGCCGGAGGAACTAACTATGGCTACACCTTC. Its protein is CASSVAGGTNYGYTF. The chain links TRBV28 to TRBJ1-2; no firm D call. V lost 5 bases, J lost 0 bases, and 13 bases lay in between. From germline, CDR1 is MDHEN and CDR2 SYDVKM. The CDR3 extends over 15 amino acids.